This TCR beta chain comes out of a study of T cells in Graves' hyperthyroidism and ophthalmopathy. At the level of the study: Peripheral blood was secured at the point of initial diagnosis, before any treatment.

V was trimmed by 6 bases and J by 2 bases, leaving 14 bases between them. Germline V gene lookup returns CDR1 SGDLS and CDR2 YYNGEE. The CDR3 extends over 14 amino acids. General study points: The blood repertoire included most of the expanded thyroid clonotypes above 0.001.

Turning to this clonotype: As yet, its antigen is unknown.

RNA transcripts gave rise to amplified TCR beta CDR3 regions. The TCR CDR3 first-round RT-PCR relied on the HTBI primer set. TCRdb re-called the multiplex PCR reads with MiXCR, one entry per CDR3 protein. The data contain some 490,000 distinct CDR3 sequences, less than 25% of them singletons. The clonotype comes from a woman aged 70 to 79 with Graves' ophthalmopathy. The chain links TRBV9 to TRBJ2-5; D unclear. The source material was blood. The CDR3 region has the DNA TGTGCCAGCAACCCAGGCGCCCCTCAAGAGACCCAGTACTTC. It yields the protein CASNPGAPQETQYF.